This T cell receptor beta chain was captured by sequencing in a study of siplizumab effects on memory and regulatory T cells. General study findings and limits: The authors could not assign a naive or memory phenotype to roughly 80-97% of proliferating CD4+ or CD8+ clones. A mean of about 70% of mappable alloreactive CD4+ clones were Treg-derived with siplizumab, compared with roughly 25% in controls. The apparent diversity of naive T cells exceeded that of memory cells, and naive T cells seemed to make a major contribution to the alloresponse. To unstimulated subsets, only a minor fraction of alloreactive clones could be mapped.

Trimming removed 5 bases at V and 0 bases at J, with 11 bases between. Germline V gene data show CDR1 as MDHEN and CDR2 as SYDVKM. This CDR3 has 14 residues. Clones were sequenced by immunoSEQ multiplex PCR, and TCRdb holds only the in-frame ones, with some missing. The table records 100,000 or so clones, around 93% of them present only once. This clone was detected only once. The antigen is undetermined. The receptor's source is a human donor in good health. The sample consisted of non-Treg CD4+ T cells sorted from blood. The chain combines TRBV28 with TRBJ2-7, with D tentatively TRBD1 (5 bases). The CDR3 coding sequence is TGTGCCAGCAGTCCTCCACAGGACTCCTACGAGCAGTACTTC. Residues: CASSPPQDSYEQYF. Full variable domain (missing parts from reference TRBV28 and TRBJ2-7): DVKVTQSSRYLVKRTGEKVFLECVQDMDHENMFWYRQDPGLGLRLIYFSYDVKMKEKGDIPEGYSVSREKKERFSLILESASTNQTSMYLCASSPPQDSYEQYFGPGTRLTVT.